This T cell receptor beta chain derives from a study of CD4+ T cells in melanoma. Clones were read by immunoSEQ multiplex PCR, and TCRdb kept only the in-frame ones, dropping some. Here the sample spans 110,000 to 150,000 clones, about 90% being singletons. Points on this clone: Its target is unknown.

This CDR3 is built from 14 residues. V was clipped by 4 bases and J by 1 base; unmatched bases: 3. CDR1 is SGHRS, CDR2 YFSETQ, per germline. Study-wide results and caveats: CD8+ T cell, macrophage and B cell function reportedly correlated with neoantigen-specific CD4+ T cells.

This TCR was sampled from a human donor with melanoma. The J gene is TRBJ1-1, the V gene TRBV5-1; 8 positions agree with TRBD1. CDR3 region: CASSIGQGNTEAFF. DNA for the CDR3: TGCGCCAGCAGCATCGGACAGGGGAACACTGAAGCTTTCTTT.